A selection of T cell receptor beta chains follows, all from one sample in a study of CD8 T cells in ankylosing spondylitis. TCRdb re-called the 5' RACE reads through MiXCR, storing one row per CDR3 protein. The sample lists under 450,000 distinct CDR3 sequences, 17% seen once, with approximately 0.97% in the top ten. Sequenced: blood, either unsorted or a sorted T cell fraction (not recorded which). The receptor source for this set is a male donor with ankylosing spondylitis. CDR3s include the opening cysteine and the closing phenylalanine or tryptophan. Each record gives: V gene, J gene, D gene, CDR3 length, clone size, CDR3 protein, CDR3 DNA. A D gene is named only where the DNA matches it firmly. Clone sizes are given selectively: once, few, many, or a class where the clone is expanded.

TRBV7-3,TRBJ2-2,-,17,many,CASSLGGLSLRTGELFF,TGTGCCAGCAGCTTAGGGGGACTGTCTTTGAGGACCGGGGAGCTGTTTTTT
TRBV11-2,TRBJ2-3,-,16,-,CASSLAGRGMTDTQYF,TGTGCCAGCAGCTTAGCCGGGCGGGGAATGACAGATACGCAGTATTTT
TRBV5-1,TRBJ2-3,-,14,few,CASSLPGKADTQYF,TGCGCCAGCAGCTTGCCGGGGAAGGCAGATACGCAGTATTTT
TRBV11-2,TRBJ2-7,-,17,-,CASSLTRPTGSIYEQYF,TGTGCCAGCAGCTTAACAAGACCAACAGGGAGCATCTACGAGCAGTACTTC
TRBV20-1,TRBJ2-1,TRBD2,13,-,CSARSPSGREQFF,TGCAGTGCTAGATCCCCTAGCGGTCGGGAGCAGTTCTTC
TRBV7-2,TRBJ1-1,-,11,few,CASSFGARAFF,TGTGCCAGCAGCTTCGGAGCGAGGGCTTTCTTT
TRBV15,TRBJ2-7,-,13,few,CATSRGGSYEQYF,TGTGCCACCAGCCGAGGTGGCTCCTACGAGCAGTACTTC
TRBV4-2,TRBJ2-1,-,13,-,CASSARAYNEQFF,TGTGCCAGCAGCGCGAGGGCCTACAATGAGCAGTTCTTC
TRBV7-9,TRBJ1-1,-,15,-,CASSLDMGLGTEAFF,TGTGCCAGCAGCTTAGATATGGGGCTGGGAACTGAAGCTTTCTTT
TRBV12-3/TRBV12-4,TRBJ1-1,TRBD1,16,few,CASSFFPNRGLTEAFF,TGTGCCAGCAGTTTTTTCCCTAACAGGGGGCTCACTGAAGCTTTCTTT
TRBV12-3/TRBV12-4,TRBJ2-3,TRBD2,16,-,CASSLGAGGPTDTQYF,TGTGCCAGCAGTTTGGGTGCGGGAGGGCCGACAGATACGCAGTATTTT
TRBV20-1,TRBJ1-2,-,10,many,CSALSGGYTF,TGCAGTGCCTTGTCGGGTGGCTACACCTTC
TRBV20-1,TRBJ2-7,-,12,few,CSAGTRNYEQYF,TGCAGTGCTGGCACCCGGAACTACGAGCAGTACTTC
TRBV4-1,TRBJ2-1,-,16,-,CASSQAKGGSYNEQFF,TGCGCCAGCAGCCAAGCTAAGGGGGGGAGCTACAATGAGCAGTTCTTC
TRBV5-1,TRBJ2-5,-,14,few,CASSLKRVGETQYF,TGCGCCAGCAGCTTGAAAAGGGTCGGGGAGACCCAGTACTTC
TRBV6-5,TRBJ2-1,-,14,-,CASSQSSTYNEQFF,TGTGCCAGCAGTCAGTCGTCCACCTACAATGAGCAGTTCTTC
TRBV20-1,TRBJ2-7,-,14,-,CSARDRADSYEQYF,TGCAGTGCTAGAGATCGGGCGGACTCCTACGAGCAGTACTTC
TRBV5-5,TRBJ2-7,-,16,few,CASSLVWSLTPYEQYF,TGTGCCAGCAGCTTGGTATGGTCCCTCACCCCCTACGAGCAGTACTTC
TRBV3-1,TRBJ2-1,-,12,-,CASSQGPTEQFF,TGTGCCAGCAGCCAAGGGCCCACAGAGCAGTTCTTC
TRBV6-6,TRBJ2-7,-,11,few,CATSDLYEQYF,TGTGCCACCTCTGACCTTTACGAGCAGTACTTC
TRBV4-1,TRBJ1-2,TRBD1,16,-,CASSQPDRDDNYGYTF,TGCGCCAGCAGCCAACCTGACAGGGACGATAACTATGGCTACACCTTC
TRBV6-5,TRBJ2-3,-,14,many,CASSYGQITDTQYF,TGTGCCAGCAGTTACGGGCAGATCACAGATACGCAGTATTTT
TRBV28,TRBJ2-7,-,16,-,CASSLRGSGNSYEQYF,TGTGCCAGCAGTTTAAGGGGGAGCGGGAACTCCTACGAGCAGTACTTC
TRBV5-1,TRBJ2-1,-,14,few,CASSLEWGPIEQFF,TGCGCCAGCAGCTTGGAGTGGGGCCCCATTGAGCAGTTCTTC
TRBV12-3/TRBV12-4,TRBJ2-7,-,12,few,CASSWDGYEQYF,TGTGCCAGCAGTTGGGACGGCTACGAGCAGTACTTC
TRBV13,TRBJ1-1,TRBD1,15,-,CASSTRQGANTEAFF,TGTGCCAGCAGCACCCGACAGGGGGCGAACACTGAAGCTTTCTTT
TRBV20-1,TRBJ2-1,-,14,-,CSAGGRASYNEQFF,TGCAGTGCTGGGGGCCGCGCCTCCTACAATGAGCAGTTCTTC